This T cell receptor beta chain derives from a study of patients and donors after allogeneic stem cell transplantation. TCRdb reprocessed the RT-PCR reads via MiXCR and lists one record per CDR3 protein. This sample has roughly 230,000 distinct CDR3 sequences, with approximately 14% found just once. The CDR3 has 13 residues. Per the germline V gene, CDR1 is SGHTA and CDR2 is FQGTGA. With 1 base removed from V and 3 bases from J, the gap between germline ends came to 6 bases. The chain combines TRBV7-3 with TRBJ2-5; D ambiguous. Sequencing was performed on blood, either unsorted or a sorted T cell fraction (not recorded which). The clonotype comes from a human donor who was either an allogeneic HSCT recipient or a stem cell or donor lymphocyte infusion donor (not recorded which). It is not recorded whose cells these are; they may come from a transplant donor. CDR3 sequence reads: CASSLISEETQYF. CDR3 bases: TGTGCCAGCAGCTTAATAAGCGAAGAGACCCAGTACTTC.